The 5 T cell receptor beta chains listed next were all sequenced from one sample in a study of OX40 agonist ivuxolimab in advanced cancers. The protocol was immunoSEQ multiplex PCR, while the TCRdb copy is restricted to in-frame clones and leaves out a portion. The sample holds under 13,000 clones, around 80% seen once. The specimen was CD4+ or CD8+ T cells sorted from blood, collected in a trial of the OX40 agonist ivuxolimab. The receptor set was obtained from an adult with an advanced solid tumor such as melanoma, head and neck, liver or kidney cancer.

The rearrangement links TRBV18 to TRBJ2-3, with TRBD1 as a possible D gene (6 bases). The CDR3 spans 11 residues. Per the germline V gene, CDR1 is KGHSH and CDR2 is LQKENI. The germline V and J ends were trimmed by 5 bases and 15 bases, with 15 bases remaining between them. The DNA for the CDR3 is TGTGCCAGCTCAAAGGACAGCCCGATCTATTTT. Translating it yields CASSKDSPIYF.

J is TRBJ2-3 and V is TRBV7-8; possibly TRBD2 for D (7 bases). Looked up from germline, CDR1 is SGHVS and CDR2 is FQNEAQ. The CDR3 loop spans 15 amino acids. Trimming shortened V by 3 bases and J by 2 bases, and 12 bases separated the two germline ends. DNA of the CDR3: TGTGCCAGCAGCTTGGGGGGGGCAAACACAGATACGCAGTATTTT. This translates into CASSLGGANTDTQYF.

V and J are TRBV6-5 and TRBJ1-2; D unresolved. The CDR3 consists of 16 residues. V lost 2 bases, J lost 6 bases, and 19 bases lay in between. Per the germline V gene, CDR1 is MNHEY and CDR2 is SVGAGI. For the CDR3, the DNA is TGTGCCAGCAGTTACCGTGGGCGGAGCGTGGTGGATGGCTACACCTTC. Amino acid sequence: CASSYRGRSVVDGYTF.

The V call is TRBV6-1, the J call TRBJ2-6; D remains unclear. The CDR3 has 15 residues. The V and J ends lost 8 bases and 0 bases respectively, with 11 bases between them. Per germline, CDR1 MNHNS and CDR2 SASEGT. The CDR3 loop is CASEFGNSGANVLTF. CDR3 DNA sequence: TGTGCCAGCGAATTTGGAAACTCTGGGGCCAACGTCCTGACTTTC.

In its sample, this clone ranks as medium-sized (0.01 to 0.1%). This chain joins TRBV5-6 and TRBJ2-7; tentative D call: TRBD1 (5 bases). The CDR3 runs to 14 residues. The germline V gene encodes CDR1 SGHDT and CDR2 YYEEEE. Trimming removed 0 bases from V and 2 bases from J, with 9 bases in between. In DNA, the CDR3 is TGTGCCAGCAGCTTGGGGGGCAGCACCTACGAGCAGTACTTC. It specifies CASSLGGSTYEQYF.